A single sample gave rise to the 8 T cell receptor beta chains below, sequenced in a study of cytomegalovirus exposure and HLA in healthy donors. The data were produced by immunoSEQ multiplex PCR, yet TCRdb's version contains in-frame clones alone and is incomplete. The repertoire holds roughly 240,000 clones, with more than 75% as singletons. The sample comprised PBMCs. These receptor sequences come from a man aged 18 to 30 in good health and CMV-seronegative.

The chain couples TRBV5-6 to TRBJ2-2, with TRBD2 as a possible D gene (6 bases). Germline V gene data show CDR1 as SGHDT and CDR2 as YYEEEE. CDR3 length: 14 amino acids. V was clipped by 4 bases and J by 6 bases, with 13 bases between them. The CDR3 DNA is TGTGCCAGCAGCCGCGCGGGGTCCCCCGGGGAGCTGTTTTTT. It encodes CASSRAGSPGELFF.

The J gene is TRBJ2-7, the V gene TRBV15; D is perhaps TRBD2 (5 bases). Germline CDR1 reads LNHNV; CDR2 reads YYDKDF (reference sequence). The CDR3 totals 15 residues. Trimming removed 2 bases at V and 2 bases at J, with 13 bases between. CDR3 sequence: CATSRTGSGPYEQYF. CDR3 DNA sequence: TGTGCCACCAGCAGAACGGGATCAGGCCCCTACGAGCAGTACTTC.

The genes are TRBV10-3 and TRBJ2-5; TRBD2 aligns across 7 bases. The CDR3 is made up of 18 amino acids. Germline CDR1 is ENHRY and CDR2 is SYGVKD. J lost 5 bases, V lost 4 bases, and 19 bases had no gene match. CDR3 amino acids: CAISGTNPLAGRRETQYF. The CDR3 DNA reads as TGTGCCATCAGTGGAACAAACCCTCTAGCCGGGAGGAGGGAGACCCAGTACTTC.

The rearrangement joins TRBV27 to TRBJ2-7; D remains ambiguous. V lost 2 bases and J 3 bases, leaving 11 bases between the germline ends. Germline V CDR1 and CDR2: MNHEY, SMNVEV (reference sequence). There are 14 residues in the CDR3. DNA for the CDR3: TGTGCCAGCAGTTTACTCGGCCAGGACTACGAGCAGTACTTC. Translation: CASSLLGQDYEQYF.

This chain uses TRBV7-2 with TRBJ1-5, with D possibly being TRBD1 (5 bases). The germline gives CDR1 SGHTA, CDR2 FQGNSA. The length of the CDR3 is 14 residues. V lost 2 bases, J lost 7 bases, and 12 bases lay in between. Here the CDR3 DNA reads TGTGCCAGCAGCTTATCTAAAGGGGTCCAGCCCCAGCATTTT. It is translated as CASSLSKGVQPQHF. Looking up the rest from reference TRBV7-2 and TRBJ1-5 gives the full variable domain: GAGVSQSPSNKVTEKGKDVELRCDPISGHTALYWYRQSLGQGLEFLIYFQGNSAPDKSGLPSDRFSAERTGGSVSTLTIQRTQQEDSAVYLCASSLSKGVQPQHFGDGTRLSIL.

CDR3: CASSQDQFEETNYGYTF. CDR3 coding DNA: TGTGCCAGCAGCCAAGACCAATTCGAGGAAACTAACTATGGCTACACCTTC. The chain carries TRBV4-2 and TRBJ1-2, with no clear D. This CDR3 region has 17 residues. Germline V gene data show CDR1 as LGHNA and CDR2 as YNFKEQ. Trimming removed 0 bases from V and 0 bases from J, with 14 bases in between.

On this clone: The same CDR3 arises from other DNA sequences in this sample as well. This chain links TRBV5-1 with TRBJ2-7; TRBD1 matches at 9 bases. This CDR3 region has 13 residues. The V gene's germline CDR1 is SGHRS and CDR2 YFSETQ. After removal of 2 bases from V and 4 bases from J, the junction contained 1 base not matched to a gene. The CDR3 spells CASSLGTGYEQYF. The DNA of the CDR3 is TGCGCCAGCAGCTTAGGGACAGGGTACGAGCAGTACTTC.

On this clone itself: A junction boundary mismatches the germline segment, possibly from a read error. The J gene is TRBJ1-1, the V gene TRBV6-5; D is unclear. The germline CDR1 and CDR2 sequences are MNHEY and SVGAGI. This CDR3 contains 15 residues. The CDR3 here is CASSYAQLVRTEVFF. CDR3 nucleotides: TGTGCCAGCAGTTACGCTCAACTGGTGCGCACTGAAGTTTTCTTT.